A selection of T cell receptor beta chains follows, all from one sample in a study of T-cell reconstitution after alpha-beta-depleted transplantation in children. TCRdb re-analysed the PCR reads in MiXCR, keeping a single row per CDR3 protein. The table lists roughly 790,000 distinct CDR3 sequences, roughly 16% of them singletons. Sample: PBMCs, mostly from graft donor cells, taken 360 days after TCRalphabeta/CD19-depleted stem cell transplant. The source is a male patient between 5 and 17 years old who had a stem cell transplant for acute lymphoblastic leukemia, so the T cells may come from the graft donor. The CDR3 runs from the conserved cysteine through the conserved F or W. A D gene is named only where the DNA matches it firmly. Some rows mark clone size as missing; the rest say once, few, many or name a class of expanded clone.

d_gene: TRBD2; j_gene: TRBJ2-3; v_gene: TRBV20-1; len: 14; abundance: few; CDR3aa: CSARSSGGKVTQYF; CDR3nt: TGCAGTGCTAGAAGTAGCGGGGGGAAGGTGACGCAGTATTTT
d_gene: .; j_gene: TRBJ1-6; v_gene: TRBV18; len: 17; abundance: .; CDR3aa: CASSPSSVDYYNSPLHF; CDR3nt: TGTGCCAGCTCACCATCTAGTGTCGATTACTATAATTCACCCCTCCACTTT
d_gene: .; j_gene: TRBJ2-1; v_gene: TRBV7-9; len: 14; abundance: .; CDR3aa: CASSPRWAGNEQFF; CDR3nt: TGTGCCAGCAGCCCCCGCTGGGCTGGCAATGAGCAGTTCTTC
d_gene: .; j_gene: TRBJ1-1; v_gene: TRBV5-1; len: 15; abundance: few; CDR3aa: CASSLKGGGRAEAFF; CDR3nt: TGCGCCAGCAGCTTGAAGGGGGGCGGGCGCGCTGAAGCTTTCTTT
d_gene: .; j_gene: TRBJ2-6; v_gene: TRBV5-1; len: 17; abundance: .; CDR3aa: CASSLAVQGSGANVLTF; CDR3nt: TGCGCCAGCAGCTTGGCCGTGCAGGGCTCTGGGGCCAACGTCCTGACTTTC
d_gene: .; j_gene: TRBJ2-7; v_gene: TRBV30; len: 13; abundance: few; CDR3aa: CAWSVRGGNEQYF; CDR3nt: TGTGCCTGGAGTGTACGAGGCGGGAACGAGCAGTACTTC
d_gene: .; j_gene: TRBJ2-5; v_gene: TRBV15; len: 12; abundance: many; CDR3aa: CATSRPGETQYF; CDR3nt: TGTGCCACCAGCAGACCCGGAGAGACCCAGTACTTC
d_gene: TRBD2; j_gene: TRBJ2-3; v_gene: TRBV7-2; len: 15; abundance: .; CDR3aa: CASSLRRGNTDTQYF; CDR3nt: TGTGCCAGCAGCCTCCGGCGGGGGAACACAGATACGCAGTATTTT
d_gene: .; j_gene: TRBJ2-7; v_gene: TRBV2; len: 14; abundance: many; CDR3aa: CASTHRQVIYEQYF; CDR3nt: TGTGCCAGCACCCACCGACAGGTTATCTACGAGCAGTACTTC
d_gene: .; j_gene: TRBJ2-1; v_gene: TRBV7-2; len: 17; abundance: few; CDR3aa: CASSLREGRFFYNEQFF; CDR3nt: TGTGCCAGCAGCTTAAGAGAAGGTAGATTCTTCTACAATGAGCAGTTCTTC